Following are 27 T cell receptor beta chains from one sample sequenced in a study of shared clonotypes between healthy human individuals (dated by TCRdb to 2019 to 2021). Library method: the immunoSEQ multiplex PCR assay. The source is immuneACCESS, and TCRdb retained only in-frame sequences with V and J called. Part of the clones is not carried over; for the studies checked, unresolved V genes explain less than half of this, and the remainder is unexplained. For this sample there are some 2,500,000 clones; about 90% appear just once. Together, the top ten hold more than 0.35% of the sample. Sequenced input: naive CD4+ T cells from PBMCs. This sample's cell subset or site label indicates: CD45RA+ positively selected. Every receptor here comes from a man younger than 35 in good health. Some clones in this sample may be carry-over from other donors' samples.

The chain uses TRBV10-1 and TRBJ2-2, with TRBD2 matching 7 bases. In germline, CDR1 is WNHNN, CDR2 SYGVQD (reference sequence). With 9 bases clipped from V and 3 bases from J, the junction kept 13 bases outside the gene matches. The CDR3 runs 16 residues. CDR3 region: CASPHGGSIYTGELFF. The CDR3 DNA sequence: TGCGCCAGTCCCCACGGCGGGAGTATTTACACCGGGGAGCTGTTTTTT.

The J gene is TRBJ2-7, the V gene TRBV10-3; no reliable D call. V was pared by 8 bases and J by 5 bases, with 13 bases between. Germline CDR1 reads ENHRY; CDR2 reads SYGVKD. The CDR3 sequence is 12 residues long. CDR3: CAIGLPPHEQYF. The CDR3 DNA follows: TGTGCCATCGGCCTACCTCCCCACGAGCAGTACTTC.

The chain is built from TRBV27 and TRBJ2-7; 8 bases align to TRBD1. V lost 4 bases to trimming and J lost 0 bases; unmatched junction nucleotides: 11. The CDR3 length is 17 residues. Looked up from germline, CDR1 is MNHEY and CDR2 is SMNVEV (reference sequence). CDR3 sequence reads: CASSSGQGVFSSYEQYF. DNA of the CDR3: TGTGCCAGCAGTTCCGGACAGGGTGTCTTCAGCTCCTACGAGCAGTACTTC.

This clone was recorded only once. Other DNA sequences in this sample translate to the same CDR3. The chain recombines TRBV30 with TRBJ2-2; D is undetermined. Germline CDR1 is GTSNPN and CDR2 is SVGIG (reference sequence). The CDR3 is made up of 11 amino acids. The V and J ends lost 4 bases and 5 bases respectively, with 5 bases between them. CDR3 residues: CAWTGTGELFF. In DNA, the CDR3 is TGTGCCTGGACTGGGACCGGGGAGCTGTTTTTT.

This chain uses TRBV9 with TRBJ2-7, with D maybe TRBD1 (6 bases). V lost 4 bases, J lost 3 bases, and 14 bases lay in between. Per germline, CDR1 SGDLS and CDR2 YYNGEE. The CDR3 sequence is 14 residues long. The CDR3 spells CASSSGQQHYEQYF. The CDR3 nucleotides read TGTGCCAGCAGCTCAGGACAGCAGCACTACGAGCAGTACTTC.

CDR3 sequence (DNA): TGTGCCAGCAGCCCACGGCTTGGTGAAAAACTGTTTTTT. Translation: CASSPRLGEKLFF. The rearrangement uses TRBV11-2 and TRBJ1-4; D unresolved. This CDR3 spans 13 amino acids. The V and J ends lost 5 bases and 7 bases respectively, with 11 bases between them. The germline V gene has CDR1 SGHAT and CDR2 FQNNGV.

The rearrangement joins TRBV7-2 to TRBJ2-1; D is ambiguous. V was cut by 6 bases and J by 8 bases, with 23 bases left in between. Germline CDR1 is SGHTA and CDR2 is FQGNSA. This CDR3 region has 16 residues. Written as DNA, the CDR3 is TGTGCCAGCAGTTCTCCTCCGTGGTCCCGTTTTGATGAGCAGTTCTTC. Its protein is CASSSPPWSRFDEQFF.

The rearrangement links TRBV6-1 to TRBJ2-6; D not certain. The CDR3 totals 17 residues. Trimming removed 2 bases at V and 0 bases at J, with 11 bases between. Germline V gene sequence: CDR1 MNHNS, CDR2 SASEGT. The chain's CDR3 is CASSELLSYSGANVLTF. The CDR3 DNA is TGTGCCAGCAGTGAATTATTAAGTTACTCTGGGGCCAACGTCCTGACTTTC.

The rearrangement joins TRBV30 to TRBJ1-1, with D tentatively TRBD1 (5 bases). V lost 5 bases, J lost 0 bases, and 13 bases lay in between. Germline lookup yields CDR1 GTSNPN and CDR2 SVGIG (reference sequence). The CDR3 sequence is 14 residues long. This chain's CDR3 is CAWSGAYVNTEAFF. In DNA form, the CDR3 reads TGTGCCTGGTCTGGGGCCTATGTGAACACTGAAGCTTTCTTT. The full variable domain, with the rest looked up from reference TRBV30 and TRBJ1-1, is SQTIHQWPATLVQPVGSPLSLECTVEGTSNPNLYWYRQAAGRGLQLLFYSVGIGQISSEVPQNLSASRPQDRQFILSSKKLLLSDSGFYLCAWSGAYVNTEAFFGQGTRLTVV.

As concerns this clone: Other DNA sequences in this sample translate to the same CDR3. The chain has TRBV7-2 and TRBJ2-7; a possible D gene is TRBD1 (5 bases). Germline V lookup: CDR1 SGHTA, CDR2 FQGNSA. CDR3 length: 13 residues. Trimming took 1 base from V and 3 from J, leaving 7 bases between them. The chain's CDR3 is CASSLGRDYEQYF. CDR3 coding DNA: TGTGCCAGCAGCTTAGGCAGGGACTACGAGCAGTACTTC.

The chain carries TRBV11-2 and TRBJ1-1, with no clear D. Germline CDR1 is SGHAT and CDR2 is FQNNGV. CDR3 length: 14 amino acids. The ends were cut back, 4 bases at V and 0 bases at J, with 9 bases in the middle. The CDR3 protein is CASSSQAMNTEAFF. In DNA form, the CDR3 reads TGTGCCAGCAGCTCGCAGGCGATGAACACTGAAGCTTTCTTT.

The rearrangement links TRBV5-1 to TRBJ2-5; TRBD2 aligns across 10 bases. Germline trimming cut 3 bases from V and 3 bases from J; bases unmatched to any gene: 5. There are 15 residues in the CDR3. Germline values: CDR1 SGHRS, CDR2 YFSETQ. CDR3 nucleotides: TGCGCCAGCAGCTGGACTAGCGGCCTAGAAGAGACCCAGTACTTC. It yields the protein CASSWTSGLEETQYF.

The chain recombines TRBV5-1 with TRBJ2-2; D unclear. Trimming took off 4 bases at V and 0 bases at J, with 13 bases between the two ends. This CDR3 is 16 amino acids long. The germline V gene has CDR1 SGHRS and CDR2 YFSETQ. The CDR3 nucleotides are TGCGCCAGCAGCAACCCCAGGACCGCGAACACCGGGGAGCTGTTTTTT. Encoded protein: CASSNPRTANTGELFF.

The genes are TRBV5-1 and TRBJ2-7; 7 bases map to TRBD2. The CDR3 is made up of 15 amino acids. Germline assignment: CDR1 SGHRS and CDR2 YFSETQ. V dropped 4 bases and J dropped 5; count of bases not matched to a gene: 12. Here the CDR3 reads CASSPDPVRGDEQYF. The CDR3 region has the DNA TGCGCCAGCAGCCCGGATCCCGTACGGGGGGACGAGCAGTACTTC. Combining the CDR3 with reference TRBV5-1 and TRBJ2-7 gives the whole variable domain KAGVTQTPRYLIKTRGQQVTLSCSPISGHRSVSWYQQTPGQGLQFLFEYFSETQRNKGNFPGRFSGRQFSNSRSEMNVSTLELGDSALYLCASSPDPVRGDEQYFGPGTRLTVT.

The rearrangement uses TRBV4-1 and TRBJ2-1, with 12 positions matching TRBD2. CDR1 is MGHRA, CDR2 YSYEKL, per germline. This CDR3 is built from 19 residues. V trimming: 0 bases; J trimming: 14 bases; junction bases outside the gene matches: 20. The CDR3 region has the DNA TGCGCCAGCAGCCAAGATGATGACCTTAGGACTAGCGGGAACCTGAGAGAGTTCTTC. This encodes CASSQDDDLRTSGNLREFF.

This chain connects TRBV5-1 to TRBJ2-1; 10 bases align to TRBD2. Trimming removed 1 base from V and 5 bases from J; junction bases left unmatched: 9. Germline lookup yields CDR1 SGHRS and CDR2 YFSETQ. CDR3 length: 17 amino acids. This CDR3 reads CASSLNPGLAHNNEQFF. CDR3 nucleotide sequence: TGCGCCAGCAGCTTGAACCCGGGACTAGCGCATAACAATGAGCAGTTCTTC.

This rearrangement joins TRBV6-6 to TRBJ2-5; D possibly corresponds to TRBD2 (5 bases). The germline V and J ends were trimmed by 4 bases and 4 bases, with 10 bases remaining between them. This CDR3 is built from 13 residues. Germline V lookup: CDR1 MNHNY, CDR2 SVGAGI (reference sequence). CDR3 nucleotides: TGTGCCAGCAGTTCGCCAGGAGGAGAGACCCAGTACTTC. Its translation: CASSSPGGETQYF.

This chain links TRBV2 with TRBJ1-5, with TRBD1 matching over 8 bases. Per germline, CDR1 SNHLY and CDR2 FYNNEI. The CDR3 consists of 15 residues. The trim removed 4 bases at V and 6 bases at J, leaving 8 bases unmatched. CDR3 nucleotide sequence: TGTGCCAGCAGTGGACAGGGGCGAGCCGGTCAGCCCCAGCATTTT. It encodes CASSGQGRAGQPQHF.

This clone has just one count. The genes are TRBV5-4 and TRBJ1-1, with D maybe TRBD1 (5 bases). Germline CDR1 reads SGHNT; CDR2 reads YYREEE (reference sequence). The V end was cut by 1 base, the J end by 4 bases, with 17 bases between. The CDR3 runs to 16 residues. CDR3 region: CASSLLQGLVGTEAFF. The CDR3 DNA is TGTGCCAGCAGCTTGCTGCAGGGTTTAGTAGGCACTGAAGCTTTCTTT.

This clone was counted a single time. The chain joins TRBV10-3 to TRBJ2-3, with 7 bases fitting TRBD1. From germline, CDR1 is ENHRY and CDR2 SYGVKD. With 7 bases clipped from V and 2 bases from J, the junction kept 6 bases outside the gene matches. The CDR3 contains 14 residues. CDR3 loop: CAIKGAGPTDTQYF. The CDR3 DNA is TGTGCCATCAAGGGGGCGGGCCCCACAGATACGCAGTATTTT.

The rearrangement uses TRBV4-2 and TRBJ2-7, with TRBD2 as a possible D gene (5 bases). Germline CDR1 is LGHNA and CDR2 is YNFKEQ. This CDR3 has 13 residues. Trimming cost V 0 bases and J 6 bases, with 9 bases left between them. CDR3 in amino acids: CASSQDRGSEQYF. The CDR3 DNA is TGTGCCAGCAGCCAAGATCGGGGTTCCGAGCAGTACTTC.

The V gene is TRBV28, the J gene TRBJ1-1, with TRBD1 matching 9 bases. The CDR3 sequence is 12 residues long. V shed 10 bases, J shed 10 bases, and the junction held 10 bases outside the gene matches. CDR1 is MDHEN, CDR2 SYDVKM, per germline. CDR3 nucleotide sequence: TGTGCCACCCTAAAGCCGGGACAGGGAGCTTTCTTT. Encoded protein: CATLKPGQGAFF.

This clone was observed a single time. V usage is TRBV25-1 and J usage is TRBJ2-7; tentative D call: TRBD2 (6 bases). The V end was cut by 0 bases, the J end by 4 bases, with 19 bases between. Germline values: CDR1 MGHDK, CDR2 SYGVNS. The CDR3 extends over 17 amino acids. CDR3 loop: CASSEYRPGMGGYEQYF. DNA of the CDR3: TGTGCCAGCAGTGAATATAGACCGGGAATGGGGGGTTACGAGCAGTACTTC.

The chain joins TRBV6-5 to TRBJ2-6; D is uncertain. This CDR3 has 16 amino acids. From germline, CDR1 is MNHEY and CDR2 SVGAGI. V was clipped by 2 bases and J by 2 bases, with 10 bases between them. The CDR3 DNA is TGTGCCAGCAGTTACCGGCCTGGTCCTGGGGCCAACGTCCTGACTTTC. Encoded protein: CASSYRPGPGANVLTF.

The chain uses TRBV28 and TRBJ1-3; maybe TRBD1 (5 bases). CDR1 is MDHEN, CDR2 SYDVKM, per germline. The V end was cut by 5 bases, the J end by 4 bases, with 15 bases between. The CDR3 has 15 residues. As DNA, the CDR3 is TGTGCCAGCAGTCCCGGGGGGGTGGGCGGAAACACCATATATTTT. It translates to CASSPGGVGGNTIYF.

As for this clone: Other DNA sequences in this sample translate to the same CDR3. The chain joins TRBV28 to TRBJ2-5; D possibly uses TRBD1 or TRBD2 (5 bases each). The CDR3 extends over 14 amino acids. Deletions cut 5 bases from V and 5 bases from J, with 15 bases between. Germline V lookup: CDR1 MDHEN, CDR2 SYDVKM. CDR3 sequence: CASSPPGARETQYF. The CDR3 DNA follows: TGTGCCAGCAGTCCCCCCGGGGCCCGGGAGACCCAGTACTTC.

The rearrangement uses TRBV5-1 and TRBJ1-4; weak D call: TRBD1 (6 bases). Trimming removed 0 bases from V and 7 bases from J, with 13 bases in between. Germline values: CDR1 SGHRS, CDR2 YFSETQ. The CDR3 runs to 15 residues. Here the CDR3 DNA reads TGCGCCAGCAGCTTGGTGGGGGGGCCGCGTGAAAAACTGTTTTTT. It codes for CASSLVGGPREKLFF.